These 22 T cell receptor beta chains originate from one sample sequenced in a study of T-cell reconstitution after alpha-beta-depleted transplantation in children. General study findings and limits: It was newly produced T cells that mostly accounted for T-cell counts and diversity one year after transplant.

During its preparation, the TCRbeta library received unique molecular identifiers. TCRdb reanalysed the PCR reads using MiXCR and keeps one entry per CDR3 protein. The sample consists of fewer than 350,000 distinct CDR3 sequences, 7.5% to 9% of them appearing once. No antigens are known for them. The material was peripheral blood, obtained 360 days after TCRalphabeta/CD19-depleted stem cell transplant. These receptors were collected from a female patient aged 2 to 10 who had a stem cell transplant for Fanconi anemia, so the T cells may come from the graft donor.

Turning to this clonotype: A much larger clone differs by one base, so this may be a read error. The chain is built from TRBV29-1 and TRBJ2-6; 7 nucleotides match TRBD1. Germline V gene sequence: CDR1 SQVTM, CDR2 ANQGSEA. The V gene end was trimmed by 4 bases and the J gene end by 2 bases; junction bases not matched to a gene: 11. The CDR3 contains 17 residues. The CDR3 loop is CSVGGKGAPAGANVLTF. CDR3 nucleotide sequence: TGCAGCGTTGGGGGTAAGGGGGCGCCCGCTGGGGCCAACGTCCTGACTTTC.

The sample holds many counts of this clonotype. J is TRBJ1-2 and V is TRBV29-1, with a weak D call TRBD1 (5 bases). Per the germline V gene, CDR1 is SQVTM and CDR2 is ANQGSEA. This CDR3 region has 13 residues. Trimming left V 3 bases short and J 7 bases short, with 15 bases between. The CDR3 is CSVDQDNRVGYTF. CDR3 coding DNA: TGCAGCGTTGATCAGGACAATAGAGTTGGCTACACCTTC.

The genes are TRBV15 and TRBJ1-2, with D maybe TRBD1 (5 bases). V lost 0 bases, J lost 5 bases, and 13 bases lay in between. Germline V gene lookup returns CDR1 LNHNV and CDR2 YYDKDF (reference sequence). This CDR3 is built from 15 residues. The CDR3 DNA sequence: TGTGCCACCAGCAGAGATCGGGGCAGTTTTTATGGCTACACCTTC. Its protein is CATSRDRGSFYGYTF.

This clonotype was observed a handful of times. The junction differs from germline at one of its ends, possibly a read error. The chain combines TRBV6-1 with TRBJ1-1, with 9 bases lining up with TRBD1. The CDR3 length is 16 residues. The germline CDR1 and CDR2 sequences are MNHNS and SASEGT. The CDR3 protein is CASREEGTGLGTEAFF. The CDR3, as DNA: TGTGCCAGCAGAGAAGAGGGGACAGGGCTTGGCACTGAAGCTTTCTTT.

This clonotype has only a few counts. This chain connects TRBV14 to TRBJ2-5, with 7 bases identical to TRBD2. The CDR3 length is 16 residues. V dropped 0 bases and J dropped 0; count of bases not matched to a gene: 4. The V gene's germline CDR1 is SGHDN and CDR2 FVKESK. The chain's CDR3 is CASSQEQAGHQETQYF. Here the CDR3 DNA reads TGTGCCAGCAGCCAAGAGCAAGCGGGGCACCAAGAGACCCAGTACTTC.

The table lists this clonotype with many counts. The rearrangement joins TRBV4-2 to TRBJ2-3; a possible D gene is TRBD2 (6 bases). This CDR3 spans 17 amino acids. V was pared by 1 base and J by 2 bases, with 16 bases between. CDR1 is LGHNA, CDR2 YNFKEQ, per germline. The CDR3 DNA sequence: TGTGCCAGCAGCCAAGGGAGGGTGTCAGGGCCCACAGATACGCAGTATTTT. Its protein is CASSQGRVSGPTDTQYF.

This clonotype has more than one count but fewer than ten. The rearrangement joins TRBV28 to TRBJ1-2, with D perhaps matching TRBD1 (5 bases). The germline CDR1 and CDR2 sequences are MDHEN and SYDVKM. The CDR3 contains 14 residues. V was clipped by 3 bases and J by 7 bases, with 15 bases between them. In nucleotides, the CDR3 is TGTGCCAGCAGTTTCTTCGGCAGGGACTTTGGCTACACCTTC. Amino acids: CASSFFGRDFGYTF.

This clonotype was detected many times. The CDR3 is CASSSKIVLHF. For the CDR3, the DNA is TGTGCCAGCAGCTCAAAGATAGTCCTCCACTTT. The chain combines TRBV11-2 with TRBJ1-6, with D hard to call. This CDR3 spans 11 amino acids. Germline V gene lookup returns CDR1 SGHAT and CDR2 FQNNGV. Trimming shortened V by 4 bases and J by 15 bases, and 10 bases separated the two germline ends.

The chain uses TRBV27 and TRBJ2-1; possibly TRBD1 or TRBD2 for D (5 bases each). The ends were cut back, 2 bases at V and 0 bases at J, with 8 bases in the middle. Germline V gene sequence: CDR1 MNHEY, CDR2 SMNVEV (reference sequence). The CDR3 has 15 amino acids. The CDR3, as DNA: TGTGCCAGCAGTTTACTCGGGGCCTCCTACAATGAGCAGTTCTTC. This gives the protein CASSLLGASYNEQFF.

This clonotype was observed many times. The chain has TRBV11-2 and TRBJ2-3, with a tentative D call TRBD1 (5 bases). Trimming shortened V by 5 bases and J by 1 base, and 13 bases separated the two germline ends. The CDR3 runs 15 residues. Germline assignment: CDR1 SGHAT and CDR2 FQNNGV. In DNA, the CDR3 is TGTGCCAGCAGCCATCGACAGAGCCGCACAGATACGCAGTATTTT. It yields the protein CASSHRQSRTDTQYF.

The table lists this clonotype with many counts. The V and J genes are TRBV28 and TRBJ2-1; D unclear. Germline CDR1 MDHEN, CDR2 SYDVKM. This CDR3 is built from 20 residues. V was shortened by 7 bases and J by 10 bases, with 38 bases between the two germline ends. CDR3 region: CASTRRNGRRHGSNEGEQFF. CDR3 nucleotides: TGTGCCAGCACCCGTAGGAACGGACGAAGGCACGGTTCAAACGAAGGGGAGCAGTTCTTC. Using reference TRBV28 and TRBJ2-1 for the parts outside the CDR3, the full variable domain is DVKVTQSSRYLVKRTGEKVFLECVQDMDHENMFWYRQDPGLGLRLIYFSYDVKMKEKGDIPEGYSVSREKKERFSLILESASTNQTSMYLCASTRRNGRRHGSNEGEQFFGPGTRLTVL.

This clonotype was detected ten times or more. V and J are TRBV10-2 and TRBJ2-5; 7 nucleotides agree with TRBD1. The CDR3 spans 13 residues. Germline V gives CDR1 WSHSY, CDR2 SAAADI. Unmatched junction bases numbered 6, after V lost 7 bases and J lost 4 bases. The CDR3, as DNA: TGCGCCAGCACATCGACAGGGATAGAGACCCAGTACTTC. As protein: CASTSTGIETQYF.

This clonotype was seen repeatedly, ten times or more. V usage is TRBV5-1 and J usage is TRBJ2-7; perhaps TRBD2 as D (7 bases). V gave up 1 base and J gave up 3 bases, with 11 bases separating them. The CDR3 is made up of 14 amino acids. Germline V gene sequence: CDR1 SGHRS, CDR2 YFSETQ. The CDR3 region is CASSLWEGDYEQYF. CDR3 bases: TGCGCCAGCAGCTTGTGGGAGGGGGACTACGAGCAGTACTTC. Full variable domain (remainder filled in from reference TRBV5-1 and TRBJ2-7): KAGVTQTPRYLIKTRGQQVTLSCSPISGHRSVSWYQQTPGQGLQFLFEYFSETQRNKGNFPGRFSGRQFSNSRSEMNVSTLELGDSALYLCASSLWEGDYEQYFGPGTRLTVT.

This clonotype was counted at least ten times. The V and J genes are TRBV2 and TRBJ2-1; the D gene is possibly TRBD2 (5 bases). The germline V gene has CDR1 SNHLY and CDR2 FYNNEI. This CDR3 is 15 amino acids long. Between the trimmed V and J ends, which lost 4 bases and 2 bases, there was a span of 12 bases. Here the CDR3 DNA reads TGTGCCAGCAGTGTTTATCTAGCAACCTACAATGAGCAGTTCTTC. It translates to CASSVYLATYNEQFF. The entire variable domain, with the rest obtained from reference TRBV2 and TRBJ2-1, is as follows: EPEVTQTPSHQVTQMGQEVILRCVPISNHLYFYWYRQILGQKVEFLVSFYNNEISEKSEIFDDQFSVERPDGSNFTLKIRSTKLEDSAMYFCASSVYLATYNEQFFGPGTRLTVL.

The chain links TRBV29-1 to TRBJ1-2, with 12 positions matching TRBD1. The trim removed 4 bases at V and 4 bases at J, leaving 4 bases unmatched. Germline V gives CDR1 SQVTM, CDR2 ANQGSEA. The CDR3 is 14 residues long. DNA of the CDR3: TGCAGCGTTGCCGGGACAGGGGGCTTCTATGGCTACACCTTC. Translated, it gives CSVAGTGGFYGYTF.

The chain carries TRBV5-5 and TRBJ1-1; D not resolved. This CDR3 contains 16 residues. Germline V gene lookup returns CDR1 SGHKS and CDR2 YYEKEE (reference sequence). The V end lost 0 bases, the J end lost 2 bases, and 14 bases lay between the germline ends. The CDR3, as DNA: TGTGCCAGCAGCTTGGCCGAAGCTCTACTAAACACTGAAGCTTTCTTT. Translation gives CASSLAEALLNTEAFF.

This clonotype was detected many times. The chain has TRBV12-3 or TRBV12-4 and TRBJ2-2, with 8 positions matching TRBD1. The CDR3 sequence is 16 residues long. V trimming: 6 bases; J trimming: 0 bases; junction bases outside the gene matches: 6. CDR3 DNA sequence: TGTGCCAGCAGCCGGGACAGGAGTCCGAACACCGGGGAGCTGTTTTTT. Its protein is CASSRDRSPNTGELFF.

This clonotype was found many times. This chain joins TRBV4-1 and TRBJ1-1, with D uncertain. Germline CDR1 MGHRA, CDR2 YSYEKL. This CDR3 is 11 amino acids long. V lost 2 bases, J lost 11 bases, and 9 bases lay in between. Written as DNA, the CDR3 is TGCGCCAGCAGCCAACCTGGACGGGCTTTCTTT. As protein: CASSQPGRAFF.

CDR3 in DNA: TGTGCCAGCAGCGCCGACCCGGGACAGGGGGGCTCTGAAGCTTTCTTT. Translating gives CASSADPGQGGSEAFF. The rearrangement joins TRBV2 to TRBJ1-1, with TRBD1 identical over 11 bases. CDR1 and CDR2 from the germline V gene are SNHLY and FYNNEI. This CDR3 is built from 16 residues. Trimming at V came to 6 bases and at J to 6 bases, leaving 12 bases not matched to a gene.

This clonotype was seen only a few times. The J gene is TRBJ2-6, the V gene TRBV10-3; a weak D match, TRBD2 (7 bases). V was clipped by 8 bases and J by 6 bases, with 26 bases between them. This CDR3 is 18 amino acids long. Germline values: CDR1 ENHRY, CDR2 SYGVKD. CDR3 bases: TGTGCCATCGCCTCCTCGGGGGGCCCACATCTTTTGGCCAACGTCCTGACTTTC. This encodes CAIASSGGPHLLANVLTF.

This clonotype was counted at least ten times. The V call is TRBV6-2 or TRBV6-3, the J call TRBJ2-1, with a weak D call TRBD2 (5 bases). V lost 8 bases, J lost 2 bases, and 16 bases lay in between. The V gene's germline CDR1 is MNHEY and CDR2 SVGEGT. The CDR3 is 15 residues long. This chain's CDR3 is CASHRGAITYNEQFF. The CDR3 nucleotides are TGTGCCAGCCACCGGGGAGCTATAACCTACAATGAGCAGTTCTTC.

In this sample, this clonotype turned up a few times. The V and J genes are TRBV7-9 and TRBJ1-2; D call uncertain. CDR3 size: 15 residues. Trimming stripped 1 base from V and 8 bases from J, with 17 bases between. Germline-derived CDR1 and CDR2 are SEHNR and FQNEAQ (reference sequence). As DNA, the CDR3 is TGTGCCAGCAGCTTAGGGGTGGGAACACGGAAGGGCTACACCTTC. It yields the protein CASSLGVGTRKGYTF.